These T cell receptor beta chains were read from a single sample in a study of T cell responses to AZD1222 COVID-19 vaccine. Clones were sequenced by immunoSEQ multiplex PCR, and TCRdb holds only the in-frame ones, with some missing. The sample includes some 200,000 clones, around 92% seen only once; the top ten take about 9.4%. The sample was peripheral blood, taken on day 0 of AZD1222 vaccination. Receptor source: an adult in good health. Each CDR3 is given without its conserved first and last residue. A D gene is named only where the DNA matches it firmly. Clone size is not always given. Where it is, it says once, few, many or a class for expanded clones.

clone_size: -; v_call: TRBV6-1; d_call: TRBD2; j_call: TRBJ2-3; cdr3_aa: ASSDLALAGGDTQY
clone_size: -; v_call: TRBV7-9; d_call: TRBD1; j_call: TRBJ1-6; cdr3_aa: ASSPQGVGSPLH
clone_size: -; v_call: TRBV27; d_call: TRBD2; j_call: TRBJ2-2; cdr3_aa: ASARWGGDTGELF
clone_size: -; v_call: TRBV30; d_call: TRBD1; j_call: TRBJ1-6; cdr3_aa: AWAPPGTGRSPLH
clone_size: -; v_call: TRBV12-3/TRBV12-4; d_call: -; j_call: TRBJ1-6; cdr3_aa: ASSLKTPPLH
clone_size: -; v_call: TRBV7-3; d_call: -; j_call: TRBJ2-1; cdr3_aa: ASKESGTGYNEQF
clone_size: -; v_call: TRBV7-9; d_call: -; j_call: TRBJ1-4; cdr3_aa: ASSLGDVATNEKLF
clone_size: -; v_call: TRBV7-9; d_call: -; j_call: TRBJ1-3; cdr3_aa: ANKEGSGNTIY
clone_size: once; v_call: TRBV30; d_call: TRBD1; j_call: TRBJ1-4; cdr3_aa: ARAGQGDEKLF
clone_size: -; v_call: TRBV10-1; d_call: -; j_call: TRBJ1-2; cdr3_aa: ASSELQPYGYT
clone_size: -; v_call: TRBV19; d_call: -; j_call: TRBJ2-2; cdr3_aa: ASTKGQGNTGELF
clone_size: -; v_call: TRBV27; d_call: -; j_call: TRBJ1-1; cdr3_aa: ASSITLGVNTEAF
clone_size: -; v_call: TRBV11-2; d_call: -; j_call: TRBJ2-1; cdr3_aa: ASSKSTEQF
clone_size: -; v_call: TRBV5-4; d_call: -; j_call: TRBJ1-2; cdr3_aa: ASRLYGGRSGYT
clone_size: once; v_call: TRBV7-9; d_call: TRBD1; j_call: TRBJ1-2; cdr3_aa: ASSRGTEYGYT
clone_size: once; v_call: TRBV5-6; d_call: -; j_call: TRBJ2-5; cdr3_aa: ASSLGEQGTQY
clone_size: -; v_call: TRBV4-2; d_call: -; j_call: TRBJ1-4; cdr3_aa: ASSQETRGEKLF
clone_size: -; v_call: TRBV9; d_call: -; j_call: TRBJ1-6; cdr3_aa: ASSETPGSPLH
clone_size: -; v_call: TRBV19; d_call: -; j_call: TRBJ1-5; cdr3_aa: ASSLTEYSNQPQH
clone_size: -; v_call: TRBV18; d_call: -; j_call: TRBJ1-2; cdr3_aa: ASSPNSRAPGRYGYT
clone_size: -; v_call: TRBV4-1; d_call: -; j_call: TRBJ1-4; cdr3_aa: ASSSRGTDNEKLF
clone_size: -; v_call: TRBV6-1; d_call: -; j_call: TRBJ2-1; cdr3_aa: ASSEAVQVPF
clone_size: -; v_call: TRBV13; d_call: TRBD1; j_call: TRBJ1-1; cdr3_aa: ASSQGVSGTEAF
clone_size: -; v_call: TRBV4-1; d_call: -; j_call: TRBJ1-5; cdr3_aa: ASSQKGEGGGQPQH
clone_size: once; v_call: TRBV29-1; d_call: -; j_call: TRBJ1-2; cdr3_aa: SVEDQGGYGYT
clone_size: -; v_call: TRBV9; d_call: -; j_call: TRBJ2-5; cdr3_aa: ASSVGGNNLGETQY
clone_size: -; v_call: TRBV19; d_call: -; j_call: TRBJ2-7; cdr3_aa: ASNLVGGTEQY
clone_size: once; v_call: TRBV15; d_call: TRBD2; j_call: TRBJ2-1; cdr3_aa: ATSREREGYNEQF
clone_size: -; v_call: TRBV7-9; d_call: -; j_call: TRBJ2-1; cdr3_aa: ASSFPRGVNDEQF
clone_size: once; v_call: TRBV19; d_call: TRBD1; j_call: TRBJ1-1; cdr3_aa: ASSIIGQGRTEAF
clone_size: -; v_call: TRBV6-1; d_call: -; j_call: TRBJ1-5; cdr3_aa: ASSEPVLRRGYQPQH
clone_size: -; v_call: TRBV7-9; d_call: -; j_call: TRBJ1-1; cdr3_aa: ASSLYRNSMNTEAF
clone_size: -; v_call: TRBV5-6; d_call: TRBD1; j_call: TRBJ1-3; cdr3_aa: ASSRTGSGNTIY
clone_size: -; v_call: TRBV27; d_call: TRBD1; j_call: TRBJ1-1; cdr3_aa: ASNRAGQGGTEAF
clone_size: -; v_call: TRBV12-3/TRBV12-4; d_call: -; j_call: TRBJ1-3; cdr3_aa: ASKIGNTIY
clone_size: few; v_call: TRBV20-1; d_call: -; j_call: TRBJ2-5; cdr3_aa: SAYAGGTQY
clone_size: once; v_call: TRBV6-6; d_call: TRBD1; j_call: TRBJ1-4; cdr3_aa: ASSYRSGTGDEKLF
clone_size: -; v_call: TRBV9; d_call: -; j_call: TRBJ2-2; cdr3_aa: ASSVGRGAFYGELF
clone_size: -; v_call: TRBV5-4; d_call: -; j_call: TRBJ1-1; cdr3_aa: ASSPGQMNTEAF
clone_size: -; v_call: TRBV7-6; d_call: -; j_call: TRBJ2-5; cdr3_aa: ASQGGVRETQY
clone_size: -; v_call: TRBV18; d_call: TRBD1; j_call: TRBJ2-5; cdr3_aa: ASSPGQRQETQY
clone_size: -; v_call: TRBV7-3; d_call: -; j_call: TRBJ2-2; cdr3_aa: ASSFYTGELF
clone_size: -; v_call: TRBV6-6; d_call: -; j_call: TRBJ1-2; cdr3_aa: ASSNRGSYGYT
clone_size: -; v_call: TRBV7-6; d_call: -; j_call: TRBJ1-2; cdr3_aa: ASSLGGRGPNYGYT
clone_size: -; v_call: TRBV29-1; d_call: -; j_call: TRBJ1-1; cdr3_aa: SVPWEWGRHTEAF
clone_size: -; v_call: TRBV4-1; d_call: TRBD2; j_call: TRBJ2-1; cdr3_aa: ASSQDQTSGGKNEQF
clone_size: -; v_call: TRBV4-2; d_call: -; j_call: TRBJ1-1; cdr3_aa: ASSLREDTNTEAF
clone_size: -; v_call: TRBV10-3; d_call: -; j_call: TRBJ1-2; cdr3_aa: AISESIGNGYT
clone_size: -; v_call: TRBV11-1; d_call: -; j_call: TRBJ1-6; cdr3_aa: ASSARGLANSPLH
clone_size: -; v_call: TRBV7-9; d_call: -; j_call: TRBJ1-1; cdr3_aa: ASWGVYPEAF
clone_size: -; v_call: TRBV27; d_call: -; j_call: TRBJ1-4; cdr3_aa: ASSSTVGVGNEKLF
clone_size: -; v_call: TRBV6-5; d_call: TRBD2; j_call: TRBJ2-7; cdr3_aa: ASTTGSGLDEQY
clone_size: -; v_call: TRBV30; d_call: TRBD2; j_call: TRBJ2-3; cdr3_aa: AWGLAGAVDTQY
clone_size: -; v_call: TRBV7-3; d_call: TRBD1; j_call: TRBJ1-6; cdr3_aa: ASSATGADSPLH
clone_size: few; v_call: TRBV19; d_call: -; j_call: TRBJ1-2; cdr3_aa: ASISGTFFLNYGYT
clone_size: -; v_call: TRBV4-3; d_call: TRBD1; j_call: TRBJ1-1; cdr3_aa: ASGRQGATEAF
clone_size: -; v_call: TRBV4-2; d_call: TRBD2; j_call: TRBJ2-3; cdr3_aa: ASSQVTSGGATDTQY
clone_size: -; v_call: TRBV6-5; d_call: TRBD1; j_call: TRBJ1-5; cdr3_aa: ASSSRTGGDQPQH
clone_size: -; v_call: TRBV13; d_call: TRBD1; j_call: TRBJ1-6; cdr3_aa: ASSLDRGLSYNSPLH